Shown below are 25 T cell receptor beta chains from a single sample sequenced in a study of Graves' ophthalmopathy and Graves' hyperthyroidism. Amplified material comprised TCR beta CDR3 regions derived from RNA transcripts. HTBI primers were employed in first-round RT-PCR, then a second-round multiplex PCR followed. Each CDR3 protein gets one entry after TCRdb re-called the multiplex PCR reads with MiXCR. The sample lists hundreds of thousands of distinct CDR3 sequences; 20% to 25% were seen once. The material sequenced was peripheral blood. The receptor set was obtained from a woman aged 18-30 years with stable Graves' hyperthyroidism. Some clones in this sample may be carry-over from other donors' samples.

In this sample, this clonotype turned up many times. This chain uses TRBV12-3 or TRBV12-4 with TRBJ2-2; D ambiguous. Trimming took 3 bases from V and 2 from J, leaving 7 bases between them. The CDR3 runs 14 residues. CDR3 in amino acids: CASSFQPNTGELFF. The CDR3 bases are TGTGCCAGCAGTTTCCAGCCCAACACCGGGGAGCTGTTTTTT.

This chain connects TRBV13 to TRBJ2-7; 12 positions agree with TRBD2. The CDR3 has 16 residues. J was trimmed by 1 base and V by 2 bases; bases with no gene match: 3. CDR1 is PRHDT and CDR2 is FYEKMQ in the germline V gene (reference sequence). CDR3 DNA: TGTGCCAGCAGCTTACAGACTAGCGGGGGTTCCTACGAGCAGTACTTC. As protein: CASSLQTSGGSYEQYF.

The CDR3, as DNA: TGTGCCACAGACAGATCGTACTATGGCTACACCTTC. Its protein is CATDRSYYGYTF. J is TRBJ1-2 and V is TRBV6-1, with D perhaps matching TRBD1 (5 bases). This CDR3 contains 12 residues. Per the germline V gene, CDR1 is MNHNS and CDR2 is SASEGT. V was trimmed by 10 bases and J by 3 bases, leaving 12 bases between them.

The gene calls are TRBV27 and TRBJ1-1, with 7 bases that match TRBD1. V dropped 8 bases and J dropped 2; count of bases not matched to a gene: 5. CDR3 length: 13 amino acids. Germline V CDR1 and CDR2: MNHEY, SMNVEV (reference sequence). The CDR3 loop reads CASLGGGNTEAFF. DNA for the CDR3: TGTGCCAGCCTAGGAGGGGGCAACACTGAAGCTTTCTTT.

The CDR3 DNA follows: TGTGCCAGCAGCTTAATCCTCAGGGGGCCTAAAAACATTCAGTACTTC. It yields the protein CASSLILRGPKNIQYF. The chain has TRBV12-3 or TRBV12-4 and TRBJ2-4; the match to TRBD1 covers 8 bases. This CDR3 is 16 amino acids long. The trim removed 6 bases at V and 4 bases at J, leaving 11 bases unmatched.

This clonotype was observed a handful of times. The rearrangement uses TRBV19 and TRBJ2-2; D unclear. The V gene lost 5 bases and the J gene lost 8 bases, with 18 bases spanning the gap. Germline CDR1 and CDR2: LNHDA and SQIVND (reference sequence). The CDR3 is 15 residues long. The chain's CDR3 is CASSAPLFRRGELFF. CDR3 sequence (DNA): TGTGCCAGTAGTGCCCCCCTTTTTCGCCGGGGGGAGCTGTTTTTT. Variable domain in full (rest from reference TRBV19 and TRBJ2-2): DGGITQSPKYLFRKEGQNVTLSCEQNLNHDAMYWYRQDPGQGLRLIYYSQIVNDFQKGDIAEGYSVSREKKESFPLTVTSAQKNPTAFYLCASSAPLFRRGELFFGEGSRLTVL.

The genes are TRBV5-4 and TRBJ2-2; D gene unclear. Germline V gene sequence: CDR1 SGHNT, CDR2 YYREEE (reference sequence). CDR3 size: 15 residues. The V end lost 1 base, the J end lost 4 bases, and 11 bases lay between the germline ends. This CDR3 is CASSLHPSVTGELFF. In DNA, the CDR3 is TGTGCCAGCAGCTTGCATCCGTCCGTCACCGGGGAGCTGTTTTTT.

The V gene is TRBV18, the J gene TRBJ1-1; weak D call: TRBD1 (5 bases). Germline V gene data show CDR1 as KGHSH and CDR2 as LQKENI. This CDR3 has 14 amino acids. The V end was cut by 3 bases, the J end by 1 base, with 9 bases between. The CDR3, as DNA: TGTGCCAGCTCACCCCAGGACACGAACACTGAAGCTTTCTTT. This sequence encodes CASSPQDTNTEAFF.

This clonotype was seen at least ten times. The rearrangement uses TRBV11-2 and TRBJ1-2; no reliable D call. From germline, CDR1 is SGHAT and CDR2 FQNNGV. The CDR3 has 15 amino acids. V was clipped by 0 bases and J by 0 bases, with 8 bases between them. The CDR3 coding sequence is TGTGCCAGCAGCTTAGAACGGGTCACTAACTATGGCTACACCTTC. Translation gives CASSLERVTNYGYTF.

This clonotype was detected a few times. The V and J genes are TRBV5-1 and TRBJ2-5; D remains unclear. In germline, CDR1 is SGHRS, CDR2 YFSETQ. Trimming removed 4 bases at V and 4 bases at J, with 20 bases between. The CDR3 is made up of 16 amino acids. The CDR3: CASSPRIRREAETQYF. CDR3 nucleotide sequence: TGCGCCAGCAGCCCAAGGATTCGTCGTGAGGCAGAGACCCAGTACTTC.

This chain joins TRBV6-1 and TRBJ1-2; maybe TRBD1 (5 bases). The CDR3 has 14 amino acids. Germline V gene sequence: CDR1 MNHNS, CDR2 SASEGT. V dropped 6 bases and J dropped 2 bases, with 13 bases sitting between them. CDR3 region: CASSRPTENYGYTF. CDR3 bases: TGTGCCAGCAGCCGACCGACAGAAAACTATGGCTACACCTTC.

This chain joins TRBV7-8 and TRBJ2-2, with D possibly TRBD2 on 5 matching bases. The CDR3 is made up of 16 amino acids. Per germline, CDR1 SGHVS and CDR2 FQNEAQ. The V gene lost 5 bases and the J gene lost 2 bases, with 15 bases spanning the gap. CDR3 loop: CASSPHRRVNTGELFF. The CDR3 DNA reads TGTGCCAGCAGCCCCCATAGGCGGGTAAACACCGGGGAGCTGTTTTTT.

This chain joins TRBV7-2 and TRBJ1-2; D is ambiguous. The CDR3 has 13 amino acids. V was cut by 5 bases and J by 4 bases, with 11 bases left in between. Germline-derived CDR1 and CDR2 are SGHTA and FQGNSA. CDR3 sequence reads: CASSLLSSYGYTF. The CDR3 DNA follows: TGTGCCAGCAGCCTACTAAGCAGCTATGGCTACACCTTC. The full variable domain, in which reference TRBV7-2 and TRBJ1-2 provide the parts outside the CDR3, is GAGVSQSPSNKVTEKGKDVELRCDPISGHTALYWYRQSLGQGLEFLIYFQGNSAPDKSGLPSDRFSAERTGGSVSTLTIQRTQQEDSAVYLCASSLLSSYGYTFGSGTRLTVV.

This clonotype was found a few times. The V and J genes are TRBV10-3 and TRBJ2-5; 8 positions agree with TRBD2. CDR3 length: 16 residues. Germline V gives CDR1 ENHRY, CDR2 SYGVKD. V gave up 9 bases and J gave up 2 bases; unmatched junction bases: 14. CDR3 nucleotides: TGTGCCATATCGCCAGGGGTAGCGGGGCTTCAAGAGACCCAGTACTTC. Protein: CAISPGVAGLQETQYF.

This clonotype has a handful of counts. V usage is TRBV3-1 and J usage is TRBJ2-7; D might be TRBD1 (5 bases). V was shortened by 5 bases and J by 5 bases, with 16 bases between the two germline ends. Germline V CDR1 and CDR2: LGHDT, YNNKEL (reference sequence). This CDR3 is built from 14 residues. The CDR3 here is CASSGGQGGDEQYF. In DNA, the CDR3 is TGTGCCAGCAGCGGTGGGCAGGGCGGCGACGAGCAGTACTTC.

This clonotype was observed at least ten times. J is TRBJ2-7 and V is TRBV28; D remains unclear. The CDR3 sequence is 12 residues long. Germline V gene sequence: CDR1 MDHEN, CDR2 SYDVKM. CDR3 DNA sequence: TGTGTTTCCTCCTTGCGGTCCAACGAGCAGTACTTC. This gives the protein CVSSLRSNEQYF. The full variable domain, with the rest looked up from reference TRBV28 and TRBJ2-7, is DVKVTQSSRYLVKRTGEKVFLECVQDMDHENMFWYRQDPGLGLRLIYFSYDVKMKEKGDIPEGYSVSREKKERFSLILESASTNQTSMYLCVSSLRSNEQYFGPGTRLTVT.

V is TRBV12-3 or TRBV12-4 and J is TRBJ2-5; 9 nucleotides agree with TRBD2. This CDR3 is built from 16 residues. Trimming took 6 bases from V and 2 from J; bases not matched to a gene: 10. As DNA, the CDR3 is TGTGCCAGCAGCTCAGCGGGAGGAACACGACAAGAGACCCAGTACTTC. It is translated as CASSSAGGTRQETQYF.

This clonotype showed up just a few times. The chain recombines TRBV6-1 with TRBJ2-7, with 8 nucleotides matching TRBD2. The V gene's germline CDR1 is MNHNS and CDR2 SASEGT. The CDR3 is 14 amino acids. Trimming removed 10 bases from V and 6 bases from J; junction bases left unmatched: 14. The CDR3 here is CATATGTRGGEQYF. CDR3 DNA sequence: TGTGCCACCGCGACCGGGACTAGAGGAGGCGAGCAGTACTTC.

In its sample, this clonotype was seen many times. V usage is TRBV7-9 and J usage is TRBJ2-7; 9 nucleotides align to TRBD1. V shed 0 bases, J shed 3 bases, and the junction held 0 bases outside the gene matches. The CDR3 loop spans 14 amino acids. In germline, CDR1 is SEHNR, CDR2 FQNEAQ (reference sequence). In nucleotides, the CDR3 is TGTGCCAGCAGCTTAGCGGGACAGGGCTACGAGCAGTACTTC. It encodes CASSLAGQGYEQYF.

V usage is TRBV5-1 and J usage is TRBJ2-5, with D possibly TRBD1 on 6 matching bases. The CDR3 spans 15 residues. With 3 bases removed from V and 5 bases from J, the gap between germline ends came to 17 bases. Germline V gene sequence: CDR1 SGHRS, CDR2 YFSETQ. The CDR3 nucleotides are TGCGCCAGCAGCTGGGGACACGGGGACCTGGAGACCCAGTACTTC. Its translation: CASSWGHGDLETQYF.

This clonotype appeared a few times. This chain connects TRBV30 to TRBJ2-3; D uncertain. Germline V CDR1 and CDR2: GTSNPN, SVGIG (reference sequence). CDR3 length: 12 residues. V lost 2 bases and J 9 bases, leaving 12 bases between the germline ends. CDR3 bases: TGTGCCTGGAGTCCCAACACGCTGACGCAGTATTTT. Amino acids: CAWSPNTLTQYF.

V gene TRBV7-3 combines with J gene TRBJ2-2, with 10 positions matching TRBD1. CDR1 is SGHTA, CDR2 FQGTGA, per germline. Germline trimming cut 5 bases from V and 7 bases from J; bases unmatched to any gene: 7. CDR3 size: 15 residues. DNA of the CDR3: TGTGCCAGCAGCCCCCGGGACAGGGGCAACGGGGAGCTGTTTTTT. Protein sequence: CASSPRDRGNGELFF.

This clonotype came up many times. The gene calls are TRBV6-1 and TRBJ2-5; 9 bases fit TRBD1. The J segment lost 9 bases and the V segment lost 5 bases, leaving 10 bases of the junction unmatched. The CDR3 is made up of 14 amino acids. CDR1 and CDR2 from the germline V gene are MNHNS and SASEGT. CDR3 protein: CASSQDRGWEAQYF. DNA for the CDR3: TGTGCCAGCAGTCAGGACAGGGGTTGGGAGGCCCAGTACTTC.

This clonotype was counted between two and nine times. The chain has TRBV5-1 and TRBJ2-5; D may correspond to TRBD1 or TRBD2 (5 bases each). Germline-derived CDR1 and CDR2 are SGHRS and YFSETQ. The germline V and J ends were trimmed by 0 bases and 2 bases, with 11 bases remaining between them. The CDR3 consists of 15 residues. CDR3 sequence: CASSLAGRQQETQYF. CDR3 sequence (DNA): TGCGCCAGCAGCTTGGCGGGACGGCAACAAGAGACCCAGTACTTC.

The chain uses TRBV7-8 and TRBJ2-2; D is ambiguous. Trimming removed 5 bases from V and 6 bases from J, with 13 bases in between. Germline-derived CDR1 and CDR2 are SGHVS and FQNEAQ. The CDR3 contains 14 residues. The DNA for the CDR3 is TGTGCCAGCAGCGCGGACCCCCCGTCCGGGGAGCTGTTTTTT. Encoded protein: CASSADPPSGELFF.